This TCR beta chain was identified during a study of blood T cell repertoires in COVID-19. In the study overall: Some COVID-19 samples were acute and others convalescent; all came from the United States, Italy and Spain. PBMCs, B-cell-depleted T cells, or T cells were the source of the cDNA or gDNA that made up the material.

Per the authors' pipeline: Cell counts per sample came from amplifying reference gene primers. The protocol was immunoSEQ multiplex PCR, while the TCRdb copy is restricted to in-frame clones and leaves out a portion. Clone size and the V and J calls come from that table; the DNA yielded D and trimming. The data show approximately 150,000 clones, with about 89% seen just once and around 6.1% held by the top ten. There are 15 residues in the CDR3. Germline trimming cut 8 bases from V and 7 bases from J; bases unmatched to any gene: 14. The germline CDR1 and CDR2 sequences are SNHLY and FYNNEI. Sequencing used peripheral blood. This TCR came from a man aged 80 or over with acute or convalescent COVID-19. The J gene is TRBJ1-2, the V gene TRBV2; 9 nucleotides line up with TRBD1. The CDR3 DNA reads TGTGCCAGCGCTCGTCAGGGACAGGGAATAGCTGGCTACACCTTC. It yields the protein CASARQGQGIAGYTF.